These 25 T cell receptor beta chains came from one sample sequenced in a study of tumor-infiltrating lymphocytes in primary liver carcinoma. With around 490 ng total RNA as template and a constant-region primer, TCR beta cDNA was made. Three nested multiplex PCR rounds, a slightly modified ARM-PCR method, built the TCR beta libraries. TRBV1-TRBV30 forward and Cbeta reverse primers drove the first two roughly 10-cycle rounds. Each CDR3 protein is one row after TCRdb ran MiXCR on the multiplex PCR reads. Seen here are 310,000 or so distinct CDR3 sequences, roughly 60% observed once, and the top ten hold around 15%. RNA was extracted from whole blood without cell sorting, alongside germline DNA. The sample was peripheral blood. All receptors come from a woman aged 25 to 39 with primary liver carcinoma and hepatitis B virus infection.

V is TRBV5-6 and J is TRBJ1-1, with D tentatively TRBD1 (6 bases). This CDR3 comprises 13 residues. V lost 2 bases and J 13 bases, leaving 18 bases between the germline ends. The V gene's germline CDR1 is SGHDT and CDR2 YYEEEE. The CDR3 bases are TGTGCCAGCAGCTTTGGGGGCGGCCCCGCGGTTTTCTTT. Translation gives CASSFGGGPAVFF.

V usage is TRBV5-6 and J usage is TRBJ1-2, with TRBD1 as a possible D gene (6 bases). The germline gives CDR1 SGHDT, CDR2 YYEEEE. The V end lost 6 bases, the J end lost 2 bases, and 11 bases lay between the germline ends. The CDR3 is 13 residues long. The chain's CDR3 is CASNVDRNYGYTF. The DNA of the CDR3 is TGTGCCAGCAACGTCGACAGGAACTATGGCTACACCTTC.

This clonotype has a handful of counts. The V and J genes are TRBV6-2 or TRBV6-3 and TRBJ1-1; tentatively, D is TRBD1 (5 bases). The CDR3 has 13 amino acids. With 6 bases removed from V and 5 bases from J, the gap between germline ends came to 13 bases. Germline loops: CDR1 MNHEY, CDR2 SVGEGT. The chain's CDR3 is CASRMNQGTEAFF. Here the CDR3 DNA reads TGTGCCAGCAGGATGAACCAGGGAACTGAAGCTTTCTTT.

Notes on this clonotype: A much larger clone lies one base from this, so it may be a read error. The final CDR3 position lacks the conserved phenylalanine or tryptophan, pointing to a likely read error. The V and J genes are TRBV29-1 and TRBJ1-1; D might be TRBD1 (6 bases). The V and J ends lost 4 bases and 5 bases respectively, with 14 bases between them. CDR3 length: 13 residues. From germline, CDR1 is SQVTM and CDR2 ANQGSEA. The CDR3 bases are TGCAGCGTTGTGAGAGGGACAAATACTGAAGCTTTCTTA. Amino acid sequence: CSVVRGTNTEAFL.

The chain carries TRBV18 and TRBJ2-1; TRBD2 agrees at 7 bases. Germline-derived CDR1 and CDR2 are KGHSH and LQKENI. The CDR3 consists of 16 residues. V gave up 4 bases and J gave up 3 bases; unmatched junction bases: 9. Here the CDR3 DNA reads TGTGCCAGCTCACTGGAACCCGGGACTATCTACAATGAGCAGTTCTTC. Amino acids: CASSLEPGTIYNEQFF. Drawing the rest from reference TRBV18 and TRBJ2-1, the complete variable domain is NAGVMQNPRHLVRRRGQEARLRCSPMKGHSHVYWYRQLPEEGLKFMVYLQKENIIDESGMPKERFSAEFPKEGPSILRIQQVVRGDSAAYFCASSLEPGTIYNEQFFGPGTRLTVL.

Comment on this clonotype: A single base separates this from a much larger clone, so it may be a read error. The rearrangement uses TRBV6-5 and TRBJ1-1; 9 positions match TRBD1. This CDR3 is built from 13 residues. Germline CDR1 and CDR2: MNHEY and SVGAGI. The DNA for the CDR3 is TGTGCCAGCACGGGGACAGGGAACACTGAAGCTTCCTTT. Its translation is CASTGTGNTEASF.

In this sample, this clonotype turned up many times. This chain links TRBV11-2 with TRBJ2-1; D perhaps matches TRBD2 (6 bases). From germline, CDR1 is SGHAT and CDR2 FQNNGV. This CDR3 spans 15 amino acids. Deletions cut 4 bases from V and 4 bases from J, with 14 bases between. The CDR3 bases are TGTGCCAGCAGCTACCGGGGGTTTCGGTACAATGAGCAGTTCTTC. The encoded protein is CASSYRGFRYNEQFF. Variable domain in full (rest from reference TRBV11-2 and TRBJ2-1): EAGVAQSPRYKIIEKRQSVAFWCNPISGHATLYWYQQILGQGPKLLIQFQNNGVVDDSQLPKDRFSAERLKGVDSTLKIQPAKLEDSAVYLCASSYRGFRYNEQFFGPGTRLTVL.

As regards this clonotype: An end of the junction does not agree with germline; a read error may underlie this. The chain joins TRBV11-2 to TRBJ2-2; D could derive from TRBD1 or TRBD2 (7 bases each). The CDR3 has 16 amino acids. The germline CDR1 and CDR2 sequences are SGHAT and FQNNGV. The CDR3 loop reads CVSSLRGGMQDGELFF. CDR3 DNA sequence: TGTGTCAGCAGCCTCAGGGGGGGAATGCAGGACGGGGAGCTATTTTTT.

To note about this clonotype: A junction end diverges from the germline sequence, so it may reflect a read error. The rearrangement links TRBV11-1 to TRBJ2-2; D possibly uses TRBD1 or TRBD2 (5 bases each). Germline V CDR1 and CDR2: SGHAT, FQDESV (reference sequence). The CDR3 is 16 residues long. In nucleotides, the CDR3 is TGTGCTAGCAGCAGGGTTGTGGTGGGAGTGTCCGGGGAGCTGTTTTTT. Translated: CASSRVVVGVSGELFF.

Concerning this clonotype itself: An end of the junction differs from the germline gene, which may be a read error. For the CDR3, the DNA is TGTGCCAGCAGCTTGGGGGGTCGGGGCCACGAACAGTACTTC. Its protein is CASSLGGRGHEQYF. V usage is TRBV11-2 and J usage is TRBJ2-7; D possibly corresponds to TRBD2 (6 bases). This CDR3 is 14 amino acids long. Germline loops: CDR1 SGHAT, CDR2 FQNNGV.

V usage is TRBV5-6 and J usage is TRBJ1-4; no firm D call. The CDR3 extends over 14 amino acids. Germline assignment: CDR1 SGHDT and CDR2 YYEEEE. V was pared by 1 base and J by 4 bases, with 8 bases between. The CDR3 is CASSLLGRNEKLFF. Here the CDR3 DNA reads TGTGCCAGCAGCTTGCTCGGGCGTAATGAAAAACTGTTTTTT.

The CDR3 protein is CANNLSGAVYGYTF. The CDR3 coding sequence is TGTGCCAACAACTTAAGTGGGGCAGTCTATGGCTACACCTTC. The chain employs TRBV11-2 and TRBJ1-2, with D maybe TRBD1 (5 bases). Germline loops: CDR1 SGHAT, CDR2 FQNNGV. The CDR3 has 14 residues. The ends were cut back, 10 bases at V and 4 bases at J, with 19 bases in the middle.

As concerns this clonotype: A read error is possible here, since a much larger clone lies one base away. This chain uses TRBV6-2 or TRBV6-3 with TRBJ2-7, with 8 bases matching TRBD1. There are 16 residues in the CDR3. Germline assignment: CDR1 MNHEY and CDR2 SVGEGT. With V trimmed by 6 bases and J by 1 base, 11 bases remained unmatched. CDR3 coding DNA: TGTGCCAGCAGCATCCTCGGACAGGGCTTATCCTACGAGCAGTACTTC. Translation: CASSILGQGLSYEQYF.

To note about this clonotype: This could be a read error, since a much larger clone is one nucleotide away. The chain carries TRBV6-5 and TRBJ1-2, with D hard to call. V was pared by 5 bases and J by 0 bases, with 10 bases between. The CDR3 sequence is 14 residues long. Germline CDR1 is MNHEY and CDR2 is SVGAGI. This CDR3 is CASSRSGANYGYTF. Written as DNA, the CDR3 is TGTGCCAGCAGTAGGAGCGGAGCTAACTATGGCTACACCTTC.

The chain employs TRBV6-2 or TRBV6-3 and TRBJ2-5, with 11 positions matching TRBD2. This CDR3 contains 16 residues. Trimming removed 2 bases from V and 4 bases from J; junction bases left unmatched: 6. Germline values: CDR1 MNHEY, CDR2 SVGEGT. The CDR3 DNA follows: TGTGCCAGCAGTTACGGGCTTCTAGCGGGAGGAGAGACCCAGTACTTC. Amino acid sequence: CASSYGLLAGGETQYF.

This clonotype appeared many times. The chain is built from TRBV14 and TRBJ2-1; D might be TRBD2 (6 bases). Germline loops: CDR1 SGHDN, CDR2 FVKESK. V lost 4 bases and J lost 8, with 21 bases in between. The CDR3 is 16 residues long. The CDR3: CASSPRGGRPEDEQFF. CDR3 nucleotide sequence: TGTGCCAGCAGCCCCCGCGGAGGGAGGCCTGAGGATGAGCAGTTCTTC. The full variable domain, completed using reference TRBV14 and TRBJ2-1, is EAGVTQFPSHSVIEKGQTVTLRCDPISGHDNLYWYRRVMGKEIKFLLHFVKESKQDESGMPNNRFLAERTGGTYSTLKVQPAELEDSGVYFCASSPRGGRPEDEQFFGPGTRLTVL.

This clonotype was counted a few times. This CDR3 fails to terminate in the conserved phenylalanine or tryptophan, so it likely reflects a read error. The chain couples TRBV11-2 to TRBJ1-1, with D hard to call. Trimming shortened V by 3 bases and J by 4 bases, and 12 bases separated the two germline ends. The CDR3 runs to 14 residues. The germline CDR1 and CDR2 sequences are SGHAT and FQNNGV. The CDR3 region is CASSFGVTSTEAFL. The DNA of the CDR3 is TGTGCCAGCAGCTTCGGGGTCACGAGCACTGAAGCTTTCCTT.

The V gene is TRBV12-3 or TRBV12-4, the J gene TRBJ1-5, with D unclear. V was trimmed by 6 bases and J by 1 base, leaving 10 bases between them. This CDR3 is 14 amino acids long. CDR3 residues: CASSTRRSNQPQHF. The CDR3 DNA is TGTGCCAGCAGCACCAGAAGAAGCAATCAGCCCCAGCATTTT.

About this clonotype: Relative to the germline gene, one junction end is altered; a read error may explain this. The rearrangement joins TRBV11-3 to TRBJ2-6; 10 nucleotides agree with TRBD1. Germline assignment: CDR1 SGHNT and CDR2 YENEEA. The length of the CDR3 is 18 residues. Here the CDR3 reads CANSSPGQGKAGANVLTF. The CDR3 DNA sequence: TGTGCCAACAGCTCACCGGGACAGGGGAAAGCTGGGGCCAACGTTCTGACTTTC.

With respect to this clonotype: Its ends do not fully match the called genes, so a read error is possible. The J gene is TRBJ2-3, the V gene TRBV5-6; no firm D call. There are 13 residues in the CDR3. CDR1 is SGHDT and CDR2 is YYEEEE in the germline V gene. CDR3 coding DNA: TGTGCCAGCTGCTTGGTGTCGACAGATACGCAGTATTTT. This gives the protein CASCLVSTDTQYF.

The rearrangement uses TRBV5-5 and TRBJ1-1, with D uncertain. Germline loops: CDR1 SGHKS, CDR2 YYEKEE (reference sequence). The CDR3 runs 15 residues. Trimming removed 1 base from V and 3 bases from J, with 13 bases in between. The CDR3 here is CASSLIPGLDTEAFF. DNA of the CDR3: TGTGCCAGCAGCTTGATTCCGGGTTTGGACACTGAAGCTTTCTTT.

About this clonotype: Sequence at one end of the junction differs from germline and may be a read error. Here the CDR3 DNA reads TGTGACAGCAGTTTAACTCTAGCGGGAGGCTTAAATGAGCAGTTCTTC. Its protein product is CDSSLTLAGGLNEQFF. The chain uses TRBV12-3 or TRBV12-4 and TRBJ2-1; TRBD2 aligns across 11 bases. The length of the CDR3 is 16 residues.

In regard to this clonotype: Relative to the germline gene, one junction end is altered; a read error may explain this. This chain joins TRBV28 and TRBJ2-5; D is uncertain. CDR1 MDHEN and CDR2 SYDVKM come from the germline V gene. The CDR3 spans 14 residues. DNA of the CDR3: TGTGCCAGCAGATTATCCCGCTCCCAAGAGACCCAGTACTTC. As protein: CASRLSRSQETQYF.

The rearrangement joins TRBV6-1 to TRBJ1-3, with D hard to call. Trimming stripped 8 bases from V and 4 bases from J, with 15 bases between. There are 14 residues in the CDR3. The germline CDR1 and CDR2 sequences are MNHNS and SASEGT. In nucleotides, the CDR3 is TGTGCCAGCTGTTCTAGGGTCTTCGGAAACACCATATATTTT. Amino acids: CASCSRVFGNTIYF.

To note about this clonotype: Mismatch with germline at one junction end may stem from a read error. The J gene is TRBJ2-1, the V gene TRBV6-5; 14 positions match TRBD2. This CDR3 has 14 amino acids. Germline assignment: CDR1 MNHEY and CDR2 SVGAGI. The CDR3 loop is CASRAGLAGDERFF. The CDR3 coding sequence is TGTGCCAGCAGAGCGGGACTAGCGGGAGATGAGCGGTTCTTC.